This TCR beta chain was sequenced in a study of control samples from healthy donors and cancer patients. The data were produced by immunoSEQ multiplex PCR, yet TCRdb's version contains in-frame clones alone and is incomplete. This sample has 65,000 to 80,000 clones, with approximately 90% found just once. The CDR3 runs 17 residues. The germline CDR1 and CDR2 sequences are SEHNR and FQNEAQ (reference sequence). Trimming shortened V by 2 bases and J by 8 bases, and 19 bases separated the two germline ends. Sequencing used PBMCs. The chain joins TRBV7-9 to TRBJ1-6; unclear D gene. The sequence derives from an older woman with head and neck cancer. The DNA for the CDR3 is TGTGCCAGCAGCTTATTCGACGACATGGGAGGAGATTCACCCCTCCACTTT. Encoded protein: CASSLFDDMGGDSPLHF.